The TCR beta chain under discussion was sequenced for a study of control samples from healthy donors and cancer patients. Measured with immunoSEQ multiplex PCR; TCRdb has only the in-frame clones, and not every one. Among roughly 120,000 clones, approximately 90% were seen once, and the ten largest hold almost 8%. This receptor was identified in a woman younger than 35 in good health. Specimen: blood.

CDR3 amino acids: CASSLAGHDEQYF. Here the CDR3 DNA reads TGTGCCAGCAGCTTAGCGGGTCACGACGAGCAGTACTTC. The V and J genes are TRBV7-6 and TRBJ2-7; D gene unclear. V was cut by 0 bases and J by 5 bases, with 8 bases left in between. Per the germline V gene, CDR1 is SGHVS and CDR2 is FNYEAQ. This CDR3 region has 13 residues.